Given below is one TCR beta chain in context. The data were obtained in a study of blood T cell repertoires in COVID-19. CDR3 length equals 17 residues. Germline CDR1 reads MGHRA; CDR2 reads YSYEKL. With 3 bases clipped from V and 1 base from J, the junction kept 7 bases outside the gene matches. As handled by the study authors: How many nucleated cells were present was estimated from reference gene primer amplification. TCRdb's table, derived via immunoSEQ multiplex PCR, lists solely in-frame clones and lacks some. D and trimming were read from the DNA, whereas the V and J calls and clone size are those reported in that table. The data hold 85,000 to 120,000 clones, with approximately 90% observed a single time.

Sequencing used peripheral blood. The TCR was taken from a man over 45 with active COVID-19. The chain combines TRBV4-1 with TRBJ1-2, with TRBD1 matching 11 bases. The CDR3 loop is CASSQEGQGALNYGYTF. As DNA, the CDR3 is TGCGCCAGCAGCCAGGAAGGACAGGGGGCCCTTAACTATGGCTACACCTTC.